The sequence of this T cell receptor beta chain was determined in a study of T cell responses to AZD1222 COVID-19 vaccine. Study outcomes and limitations: Baseline serostatus was positive in only six AZD1222 recipients.

Clones were read by immunoSEQ multiplex PCR, and TCRdb kept only the in-frame ones, dropping some. The sample has around 140,000 clones; 85% to 90% are singletons. This CDR3 has 13 residues. Trimming removed 8 bases from V and 6 bases from J; junction bases left unmatched: 9. Germline CDR1 reads SQVTM; CDR2 reads ANQGSEA. Details on this clone: Its specificity is not known.

Sequencing was performed on peripheral blood, taken 28 days after the second AZD1222 dose. The TCR originated in an adult who received the AZD1222 COVID-19 vaccine. The chain employs TRBV29-1 and TRBJ2-2, with 7 bases identical to TRBD1. The DNA of the CDR3 is TGCAGCATCATTCAGGGGGTGGCCGGGGAGCTGTTTTTT. This gives the protein CSIIQGVAGELFF.